The rows below give T cell receptor beta chains drawn from one sample of a study of blood T cell repertoires in COVID-19. Sequencing was performed with immunoSEQ multiplex PCR; in TCRdb, only in-frame clones are kept and a portion is missing. The sample has approximately 300,000 clones, roughly 88% seen once; the top ten hold about 1%. Material: peripheral blood. These receptors came from a human donor with COVID-19, enrolled during active disease. The donor label of this sample is uncertain. CDR3s include the opening cysteine and the closing phenylalanine or tryptophan. D genes are given only for firm matches. Clone size is shown for a subset of rows, as once, few, many or a class of expanded clone.

d_gene	v_gene	abundance	j_gene	CDR3nt	CDR3aa
.	TRBV28	.	TRBJ2-7	TGTGCCAGCAGTTTAAGGGGCCAGCTGTCCTACGAGCAGTACTTC	CASSLRGQLSYEQYF
TRBD1	TRBV7-8	.	TRBJ1-2	TGTGCCAGCAGCCCCGGACAGGGAGTTACTACCTATGGCTACACCTTC	CASSPGQGVTTYGYTF
.	TRBV20-1	once	TRBJ1-1	TGCAGTGCTAGAGTGGGGGGTGCAGCTTTCTTT	CSARVGGAAFF
TRBD2	TRBV28	.	TRBJ2-7	TGTGCCAGCCTCCCAGGCGGGGGGTCTGCTTACGAGCAGTACTTC	CASLPGGGSAYEQYF
.	TRBV7-2	.	TRBJ1-5	TGTGCCAGCCGCCTTCCGGGAGGGGCCAATCAGCCCCAGCATTTT	CASRLPGGANQPQHF
.	TRBV11-2	.	TRBJ2-5	TGTGCCAGCAGCTTGCCGCAGCGGGTGGGGGAGACCCAGTACTTC	CASSLPQRVGETQYF
.	TRBV30	.	TRBJ2-3	TGTGCCTGGAGTGTATCCAGTCTGACAGATACGCAGTATTTT	CAWSVSSLTDTQYF
TRBD2	TRBV28	few	TRBJ2-7	TGTGCCAGCAGCCCCGTAGCGGGAGGGCCCTACGAGCAGTACTTC	CASSPVAGGPYEQYF
.	TRBV28	once	TRBJ1-3	TGTGCCAGCAGTTTATCGGGGGGGAACACCATATATTTT	CASSLSGGNTIYF
TRBD2	TRBV10-3	.	TRBJ2-7	TGTGCCATCAGTGAGTCTGGACTAGCGGGAAGCTCCTACGAGCAGTACTTC	CAISESGLAGSSYEQYF
.	TRBV15	.	TRBJ2-7	TGTGCCACCGCTCCCGGGAGATCCTACGAGCAGTACTTC	CATAPGRSYEQYF
TRBD2	TRBV12-3/TRBV12-4	.	TRBJ2-7	TGTGCCAGCTTAGCGGGAGCGTCCTACGAGCAGTACTTC	CASLAGASYEQYF
TRBD1	TRBV7-9	.	TRBJ1-1	TGTGCCAGCAGCTCCCGGACAGGGGGTCGAGCTGAAGCTTTCTTT	CASSSRTGGRAEAFF
.	TRBV28	.	TRBJ1-5	TGTGCCAGCACCAGGGGCCAGCCCCAGCATTTT	CASTRGQPQHF
TRBD2	TRBV7-3	few	TRBJ2-3	TGTGCCAGCAGCCTAGCGGGAGGGCCAGGAGATACGCAGTATTTT	CASSLAGGPGDTQYF
.	TRBV29-1	.	TRBJ1-3	TGCAGCGTTGAAACGGTCTCTGGAAACACCATATATTTT	CSVETVSGNTIYF
.	TRBV3-1/TRBV3-2	.	TRBJ1-2	TGTGCCAGCAGCCCCTCATTGGAAAAAAAGACAGATGGCTACACCTTC	CASSPSLEKKTDGYTF